This T cell receptor (beta chain) originates from a study of blood T cell repertoires in COVID-19. Study-level information: COVID-19 samples, acute and convalescent, were from the United States, Italy and Spain. T cells, B-cell-depleted T cells, or PBMCs supplied cDNA or gDNA.

V lost 4 bases and J lost 6, with 19 bases in between. Germline V CDR1 and CDR2: SGHDT, YYEEEE. The CDR3 loop spans 15 amino acids. TCRdb keeps only in-frame clones here, not all; method: immunoSEQ multiplex PCR. The sample has some 250,000 clones, roughly 90% seen once. Sequencing was done on a sample of peripheral blood. V usage is TRBV5-6 and J usage is TRBJ1-2; the D is unclear. This TCR was recovered from a man in his sixties with acute or convalescent COVID-19. The CDR3 bases are TGTGCCAGCAGCGCTATACTGACACTCGAACATGGCTACACCTTC. As protein: CASSAILTLEHGYTF. The full variable domain, rest sourced from reference TRBV5-6 and TRBJ1-2, is DAGVTQSPTHLIKTRGQQVTLRCSPKSGHDTVSWYQQALGQGPQFIFQYYEEEERQRGNFPDRFSGHQFPNYSSELNVNALLLGDSALYLCASSAILTLEHGYTFGSGTRLTVV.